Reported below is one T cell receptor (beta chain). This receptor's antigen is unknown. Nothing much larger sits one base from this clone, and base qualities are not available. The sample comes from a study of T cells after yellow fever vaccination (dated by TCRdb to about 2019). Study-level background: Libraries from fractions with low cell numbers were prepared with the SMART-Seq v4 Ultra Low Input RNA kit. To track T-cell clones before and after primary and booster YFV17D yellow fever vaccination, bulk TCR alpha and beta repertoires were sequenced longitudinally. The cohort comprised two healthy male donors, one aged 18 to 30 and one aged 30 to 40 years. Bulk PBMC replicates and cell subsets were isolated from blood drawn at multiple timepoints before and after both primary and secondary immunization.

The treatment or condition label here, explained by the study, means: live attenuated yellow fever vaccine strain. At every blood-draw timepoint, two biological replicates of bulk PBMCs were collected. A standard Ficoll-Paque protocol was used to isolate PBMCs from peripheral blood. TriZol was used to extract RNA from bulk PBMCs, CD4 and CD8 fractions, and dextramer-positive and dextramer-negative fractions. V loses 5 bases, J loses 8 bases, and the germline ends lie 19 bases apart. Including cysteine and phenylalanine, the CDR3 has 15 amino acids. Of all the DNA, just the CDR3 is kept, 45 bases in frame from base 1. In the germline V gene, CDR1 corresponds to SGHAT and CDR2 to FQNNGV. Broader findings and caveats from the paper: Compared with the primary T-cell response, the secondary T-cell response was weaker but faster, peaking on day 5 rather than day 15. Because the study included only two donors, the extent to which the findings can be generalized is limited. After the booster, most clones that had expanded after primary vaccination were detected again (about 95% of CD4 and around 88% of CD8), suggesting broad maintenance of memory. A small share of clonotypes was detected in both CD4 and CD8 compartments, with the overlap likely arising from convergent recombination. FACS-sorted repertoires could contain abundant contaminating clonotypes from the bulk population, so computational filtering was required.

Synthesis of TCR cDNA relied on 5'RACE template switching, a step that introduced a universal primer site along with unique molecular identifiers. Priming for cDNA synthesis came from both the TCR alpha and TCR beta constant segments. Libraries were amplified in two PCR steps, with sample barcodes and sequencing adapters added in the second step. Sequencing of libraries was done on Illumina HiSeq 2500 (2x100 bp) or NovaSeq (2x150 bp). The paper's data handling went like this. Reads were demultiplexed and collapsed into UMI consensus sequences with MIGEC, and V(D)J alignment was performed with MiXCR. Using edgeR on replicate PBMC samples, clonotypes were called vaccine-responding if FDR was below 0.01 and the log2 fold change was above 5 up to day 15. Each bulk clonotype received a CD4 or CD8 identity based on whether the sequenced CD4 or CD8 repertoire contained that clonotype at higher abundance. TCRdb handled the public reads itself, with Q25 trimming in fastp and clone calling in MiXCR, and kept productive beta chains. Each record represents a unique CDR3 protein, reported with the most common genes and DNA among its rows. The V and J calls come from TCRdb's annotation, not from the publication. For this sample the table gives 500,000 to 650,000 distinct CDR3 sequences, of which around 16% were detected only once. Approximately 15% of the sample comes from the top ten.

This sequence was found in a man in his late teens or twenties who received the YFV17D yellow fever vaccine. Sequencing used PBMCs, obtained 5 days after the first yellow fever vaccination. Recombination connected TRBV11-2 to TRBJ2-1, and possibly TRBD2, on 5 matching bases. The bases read TGTGCCAGCAGCCCCGTAGGGTCGGACGGGGATGAGCAGTTCTTC. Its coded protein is CASSPVGSDGDEQFF. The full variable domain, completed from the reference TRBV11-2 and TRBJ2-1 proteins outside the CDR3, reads EAGVAQSPRYKIIEKRQSVAFWCNPISGHATLYWYQQILGQGPKLLIQFQNNGVVDDSQLPKDRFSAERLKGVDSTLKIQPAKLEDSAVYLCASSPVGSDGDEQFFGPGTRLTVL.